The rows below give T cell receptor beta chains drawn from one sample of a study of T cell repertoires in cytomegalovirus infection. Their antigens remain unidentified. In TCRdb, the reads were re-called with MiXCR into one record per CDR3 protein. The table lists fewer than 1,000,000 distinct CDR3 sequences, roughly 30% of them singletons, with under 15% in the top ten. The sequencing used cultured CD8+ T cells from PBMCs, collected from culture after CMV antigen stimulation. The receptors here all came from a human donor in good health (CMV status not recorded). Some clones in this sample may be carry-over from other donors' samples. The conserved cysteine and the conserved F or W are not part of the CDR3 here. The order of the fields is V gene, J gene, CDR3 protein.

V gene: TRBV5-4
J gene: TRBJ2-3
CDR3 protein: ASSLALGGGDTQY

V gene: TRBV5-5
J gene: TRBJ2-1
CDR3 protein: ASRPGTRTFHEQF

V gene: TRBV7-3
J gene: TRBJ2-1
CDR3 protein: ASSFTGAGVEQF

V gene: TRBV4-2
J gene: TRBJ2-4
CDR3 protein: ASRGPIGLNIQY

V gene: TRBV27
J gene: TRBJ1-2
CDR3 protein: ASRPDRWAYGYT

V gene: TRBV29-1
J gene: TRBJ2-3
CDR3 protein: SVERQFDDTQY

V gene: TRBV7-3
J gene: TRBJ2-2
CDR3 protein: ASSAPGGSMTGELF

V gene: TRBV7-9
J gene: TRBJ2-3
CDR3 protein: ASSPRTGPPSADTQY

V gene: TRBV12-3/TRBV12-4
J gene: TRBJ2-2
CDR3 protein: ASWYTGELF

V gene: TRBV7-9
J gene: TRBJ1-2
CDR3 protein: ASSPSDRTYGYT

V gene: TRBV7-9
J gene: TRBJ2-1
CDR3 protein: ASSPRGGPSYNEQF

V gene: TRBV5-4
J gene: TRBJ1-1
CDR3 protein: ASSLEYADWNTEAF

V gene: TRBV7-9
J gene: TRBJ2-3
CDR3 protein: ASIVGPGGVNTQY

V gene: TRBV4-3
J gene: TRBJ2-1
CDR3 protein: ASSQDWDRGYNEQF

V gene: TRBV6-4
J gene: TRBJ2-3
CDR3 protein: ASSDSGREADTQY

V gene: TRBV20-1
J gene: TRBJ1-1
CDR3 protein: SARKRDRFNTEAF

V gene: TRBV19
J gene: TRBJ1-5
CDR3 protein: ASSNQGRQPQH

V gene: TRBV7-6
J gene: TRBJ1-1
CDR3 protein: ASLGGGPNTEAF

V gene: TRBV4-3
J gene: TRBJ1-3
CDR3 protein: ASSPLETASGNTIY

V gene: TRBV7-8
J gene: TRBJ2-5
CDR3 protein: ASSPLAGRKETQY

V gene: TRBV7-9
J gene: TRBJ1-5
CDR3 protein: ASSLVRGGRLNSQH

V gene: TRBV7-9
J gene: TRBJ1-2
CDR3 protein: ASSLTGGRGYT

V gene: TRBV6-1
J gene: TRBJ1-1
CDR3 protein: ASSGDSRGRPNTEAF

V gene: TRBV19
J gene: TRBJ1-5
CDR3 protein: AIALGPNQPQH

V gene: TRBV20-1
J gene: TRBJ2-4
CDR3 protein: SAALVRLAKNIQY

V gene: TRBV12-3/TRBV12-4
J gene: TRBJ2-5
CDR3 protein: ASSFYGPSEQTQY

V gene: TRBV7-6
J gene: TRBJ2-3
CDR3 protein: ASSKKGADTQY

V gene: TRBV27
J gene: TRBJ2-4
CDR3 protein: ASSLEARLAENIQY

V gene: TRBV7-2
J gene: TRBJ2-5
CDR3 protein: ASSLAGNRKETQY

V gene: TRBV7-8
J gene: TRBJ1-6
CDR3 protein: ASSSADGPGGIYNSPLH

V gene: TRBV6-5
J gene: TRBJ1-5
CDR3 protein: ASRPTENQPQH

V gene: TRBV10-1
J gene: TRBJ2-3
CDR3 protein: ASSEWTSGSTDTQY

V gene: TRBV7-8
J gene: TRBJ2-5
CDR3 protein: ASSSHVAGGYQETQY

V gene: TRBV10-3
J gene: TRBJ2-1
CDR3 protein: AISESWTANNEQF

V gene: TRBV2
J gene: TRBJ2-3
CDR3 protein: ATEGDSTDTQY

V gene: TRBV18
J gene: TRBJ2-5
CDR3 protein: ASSPVGTDLKETQY

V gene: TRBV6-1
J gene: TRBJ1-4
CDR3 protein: ASSEFRTGDEKLF

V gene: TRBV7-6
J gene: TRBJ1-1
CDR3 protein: ASSSSGMNTEAF

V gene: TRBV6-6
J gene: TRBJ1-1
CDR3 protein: AGGLGTEAF

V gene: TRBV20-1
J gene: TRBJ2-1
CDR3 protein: SAQEPAGGIDEQF

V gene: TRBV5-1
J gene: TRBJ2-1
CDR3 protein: ASAFPSSGGLSYNEQF

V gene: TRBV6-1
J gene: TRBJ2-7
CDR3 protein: ASRVSTGAGGSYEQY

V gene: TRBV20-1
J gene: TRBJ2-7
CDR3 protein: SARFGGNYEQY

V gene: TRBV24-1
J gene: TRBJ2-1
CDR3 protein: ATSDSGQGLINEQF

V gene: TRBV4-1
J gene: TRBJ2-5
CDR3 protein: ASSQDPDRSQETQY

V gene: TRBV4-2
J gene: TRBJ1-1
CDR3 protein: ASSQAGKQGAWNTEAF

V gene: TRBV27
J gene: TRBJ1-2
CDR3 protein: ASGPQGSLIGYGYT

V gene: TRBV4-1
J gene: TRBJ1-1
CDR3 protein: ASSPDRAYTEAF

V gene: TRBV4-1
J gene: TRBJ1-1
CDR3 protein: ASSQTRGYEAF

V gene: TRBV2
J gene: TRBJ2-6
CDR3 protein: ASSRHQEGTAGANVLT

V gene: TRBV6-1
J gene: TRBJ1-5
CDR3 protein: ASSLSGFYSNQPQH

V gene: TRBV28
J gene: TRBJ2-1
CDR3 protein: ASSLSYIGTGESYNEQS

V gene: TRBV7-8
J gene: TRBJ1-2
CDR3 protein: ASSPPGQGPYGYT

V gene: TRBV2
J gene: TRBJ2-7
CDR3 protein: ASSVTSSYEQY

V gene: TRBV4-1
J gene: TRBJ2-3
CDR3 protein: ASSQVGLARADTQY

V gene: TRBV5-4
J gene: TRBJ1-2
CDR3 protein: ASSLRRQGNGYT

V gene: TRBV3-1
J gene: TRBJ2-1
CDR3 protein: ASSQAMGFPINEQF